These T cell receptor beta chains were read from a single sample in a study of T cell responses to AZD1222 COVID-19 vaccine. Some clones are missing from TCRdb's copy, which holds only in-frame ones; the method was immunoSEQ multiplex PCR. The sample includes about 150,000 clones, 80% to 90% of them seen just once. The sample in question was peripheral blood, obtained 28 days after the second AZD1222 dose. Receptor source: an adult who received the AZD1222 COVID-19 vaccine. Each CDR3 is given with its conserved first and last residue. The order of the fields is V gene, D gene, J gene, clone size, CDR3 protein, CDR3 DNA. The D gene is left open where the match is weak. For some rows the clone size is stated as once, few or many, or as a class when expanded; others skip it.

v_call: TRBV28
d_call: -
j_call: TRBJ1-2
clone_size: -
cdr3_aa: CASSLSDPYGYTF
cdr3_nt: TGTGCCAGCAGTTTGTCTGATCCCTATGGCTACACCTTC

v_call: TRBV28
d_call: -
j_call: TRBJ1-1
clone_size: -
cdr3_aa: CASSLGGFGVAQNTEAFF
cdr3_nt: TGTGCCAGCAGTTTAGGGGGTTTCGGGGTCGCCCAAAACACTGAAGCTTTCTTT

v_call: TRBV10-3
d_call: TRBD2
j_call: TRBJ2-1
clone_size: -
cdr3_aa: CATESGGTDEQFF
cdr3_nt: TGTGCCACCGAGAGCGGGGGGACGGATGAGCAGTTCTTC

v_call: TRBV18
d_call: TRBD1
j_call: TRBJ2-7
clone_size: once
cdr3_aa: CASSPSGQGWEQYF
cdr3_nt: TGTGCCAGCTCACCTTCGGGACAGGGTTGGGAGCAGTACTTC

v_call: TRBV12-3/TRBV12-4
d_call: -
j_call: TRBJ2-7
clone_size: -
cdr3_aa: CASSQGPNEQYF
cdr3_nt: TGTGCCAGCTCCCAGGGTCCGAACGAGCAGTACTTC

v_call: TRBV5-1
d_call: -
j_call: TRBJ2-2
clone_size: few
cdr3_aa: CASSLIGTNTGELFF
cdr3_nt: TGCGCCAGCAGCTTGATAGGGACTAACACCGGGGAGCTGTTTTTT

v_call: TRBV29-1
d_call: -
j_call: TRBJ2-1
clone_size: -
cdr3_aa: CSVEAFNEQFF
cdr3_nt: TGCAGCGTTGAGGCCTTCAATGAGCAGTTCTTC

v_call: TRBV7-2
d_call: TRBD2
j_call: TRBJ2-3
clone_size: -
cdr3_aa: CASSLVSGSVDTQYF
cdr3_nt: TGTGCCAGCAGCTTAGTTAGCGGGAGCGTAGATACGCAGTATTTT

v_call: TRBV6-2/TRBV6-3
d_call: TRBD2
j_call: TRBJ2-1
clone_size: -
cdr3_aa: CASSSRTSGAYNEQFF
cdr3_nt: TGTGCCAGCAGTTCCCGGACTAGCGGGGCCTACAATGAGCAGTTCTTC

v_call: TRBV28
d_call: -
j_call: TRBJ2-1
clone_size: -
cdr3_aa: CASSLLDYNEQFF
cdr3_nt: TGTGCCAGCAGTTTGTTGGACTACAATGAGCAGTTCTTC

v_call: TRBV7-2
d_call: -
j_call: TRBJ1-1
clone_size: -
cdr3_aa: CASSLGAPGLMNTEAFF
cdr3_nt: TGTGCCAGCAGCTTAGGCGCGCCGGGGTTAATGAACACTGAAGCTTTCTTT

v_call: TRBV28
d_call: -
j_call: TRBJ1-1
clone_size: -
cdr3_aa: CASSLLGNTEAFF
cdr3_nt: TGTGCCAGCAGTTTATTAGGCAACACTGAAGCTTTCTTT

v_call: TRBV5-1
d_call: TRBD1
j_call: TRBJ1-4
clone_size: -
cdr3_aa: CASSLGGQGGEKLFF
cdr3_nt: TGCGCCAGCAGCTTGGGAGGACAGGGCGGGGAAAAACTGTTTTTT

v_call: TRBV11-2
d_call: TRBD2
j_call: TRBJ2-1
clone_size: -
cdr3_aa: CASSRGLVGFYEQFF
cdr3_nt: TGTGCCAGCAGCCGGGGACTAGTAGGTTTCTATGAGCAGTTCTTC

v_call: TRBV19
d_call: -
j_call: TRBJ1-5
clone_size: -
cdr3_aa: CASSRGAGAHSNQPQHF
cdr3_nt: TGTGCCAGCAGCCGCGGGGCAGGGGCGCACAGCAATCAGCCCCAGCATTTT

v_call: TRBV12-3/TRBV12-4
d_call: TRBD1
j_call: TRBJ2-2
clone_size: -
cdr3_aa: CASSPTGTGELFF
cdr3_nt: TGTGCCAGCAGCCCGACAGGGACCGGGGAGCTGTTTTTT

v_call: TRBV6-2/TRBV6-3
d_call: -
j_call: TRBJ2-7
clone_size: -
cdr3_aa: CASSYSTVSYEQYF
cdr3_nt: TGTGCCAGCAGTTACTCCACAGTTTCCTACGAGCAGTACTTC

v_call: TRBV2
d_call: TRBD2
j_call: TRBJ2-5
clone_size: -
cdr3_aa: CASSERGGETQYF
cdr3_nt: TGTGCCAGCAGTGAACGGGGGGGAGAGACCCAGTACTTC

v_call: TRBV5-8
d_call: TRBD2
j_call: TRBJ2-4
clone_size: -
cdr3_aa: CASSPRVGLAGLNIQYF
cdr3_nt: TGTGCCAGCAGCCCCCGGGTGGGGCTAGCGGGATTAAACATTCAGTACTTC

v_call: TRBV4-3
d_call: -
j_call: TRBJ2-3
clone_size: once
cdr3_aa: CASSHLRDQNTDTQYF
cdr3_nt: TGCGCCAGCAGCCACCTGAGGGACCAAAACACAGATACGCAGTATTTT

v_call: TRBV5-5
d_call: -
j_call: TRBJ2-1
clone_size: -
cdr3_aa: CASSAHYNEQFF
cdr3_nt: TGTGCCAGCAGCGCGCACTACAATGAGCAGTTCTTC

v_call: TRBV27
d_call: TRBD2
j_call: TRBJ2-1
clone_size: -
cdr3_aa: CASSLLRQAGSSYNEQFF
cdr3_nt: TGTGCCAGCAGCTTACTGCGTCAAGCGGGGAGCTCCTACAATGAGCAGTTCTTC

v_call: TRBV4-1
d_call: -
j_call: TRBJ1-5
clone_size: -
cdr3_aa: CASSHPSGGRDNQPQHF
cdr3_nt: TGCGCCAGCAGCCATCCCTCCGGGGGGCGTGACAATCAGCCCCAGCATTTT

v_call: TRBV19
d_call: TRBD1
j_call: TRBJ1-5
clone_size: -
cdr3_aa: CASSIRTGSQPQHF
cdr3_nt: TGTGCCAGTAGTATAAGGACAGGGAGTCAGCCCCAGCATTTT

v_call: TRBV18
d_call: -
j_call: TRBJ2-1
clone_size: -
cdr3_aa: CASSSGVEQFF
cdr3_nt: TGTGCCAGCTCTTCGGGGGTCGAGCAGTTCTTC

v_call: TRBV20-1
d_call: TRBD1
j_call: TRBJ1-5
clone_size: -
cdr3_aa: CSASYRGSGQPQHF
cdr3_nt: TGCAGTGCTAGTTACAGGGGTTCGGGTCAGCCCCAGCATTTT

v_call: TRBV4-3
d_call: -
j_call: TRBJ1-1
clone_size: -
cdr3_aa: CASSQDSDELNTEAFF
cdr3_nt: TGCGCCAGCAGCCAAGATTCGGATGAATTGAACACTGAAGCTTTCTTT

v_call: TRBV2
d_call: -
j_call: TRBJ2-1
clone_size: -
cdr3_aa: CASRLLQGSEQFF
cdr3_nt: TGTGCCAGCAGACTACTACAGGGCAGTGAGCAGTTCTTC

v_call: TRBV19
d_call: TRBD2
j_call: TRBJ2-3
clone_size: -
cdr3_aa: CASSTLGGGRGTDTQYF
cdr3_nt: TGTGCCAGTAGTACTCTAGGCGGCGGGAGAGGCACAGATACGCAGTATTTT

v_call: TRBV30
d_call: -
j_call: TRBJ1-6
clone_size: -
cdr3_aa: CAWSTGRDSPLHF
cdr3_nt: TGTGCCTGGAGCACAGGGAGAGATTCACCCCTCCACTTT

v_call: TRBV18
d_call: TRBD1
j_call: TRBJ1-2
clone_size: -
cdr3_aa: CASSDTGAGGDGYTF
cdr3_nt: TGTGCCAGCTCCGACACGGGTGCAGGGGGCGATGGCTACACCTTC

v_call: TRBV5-4
d_call: TRBD1
j_call: TRBJ1-1
clone_size: -
cdr3_aa: CASSLSGTVNTEAFF
cdr3_nt: TGTGCCAGCAGCCTCTCCGGGACAGTGAACACTGAAGCTTTCTTT

v_call: TRBV15
d_call: -
j_call: TRBJ1-2
clone_size: -
cdr3_aa: CATSRDQVGREGGYTF
cdr3_nt: TGTGCCACCAGCAGAGATCAGGTTGGGAGGGAAGGCGGCTACACCTTC

v_call: TRBV2
d_call: TRBD2
j_call: TRBJ2-5
clone_size: few
cdr3_aa: CASTPGTSGFQETQYF
cdr3_nt: TGTGCCAGCACCCCCGGGACTAGCGGTTTTCAAGAGACCCAGTACTTC

v_call: TRBV2
d_call: TRBD1
j_call: TRBJ2-1
clone_size: -
cdr3_aa: CASSRDRGRVEQFF
cdr3_nt: TGTGCCAGCAGTCGGGACAGGGGGCGCGTAGAGCAGTTCTTC

v_call: TRBV28
d_call: -
j_call: TRBJ1-4
clone_size: -
cdr3_aa: CASSLLGLATNEKLFF
cdr3_nt: TGTGCCAGCAGTCTATTAGGGTTGGCAACTAATGAAAAACTGTTTTTT

v_call: TRBV11-1
d_call: -
j_call: TRBJ2-7
clone_size: -
cdr3_aa: CASSVQVAPYEQYF
cdr3_nt: TGTGCCAGCAGCGTACAGGTAGCCCCCTACGAGCAGTACTTC

v_call: TRBV6-5
d_call: -
j_call: TRBJ1-4
clone_size: few
cdr3_aa: CASRRFNEKLFF
cdr3_nt: TGTGCCAGCAGACGTTTTAATGAAAAACTGTTTTTT

v_call: TRBV7-9
d_call: -
j_call: TRBJ2-7
clone_size: -
cdr3_aa: CASSRRDGYEQYF
cdr3_nt: TGTGCCAGCAGCCGCCGGGACGGCTACGAGCAGTACTTC

v_call: TRBV2
d_call: TRBD2
j_call: TRBJ2-5
clone_size: -
cdr3_aa: CASRLAAETQYF
cdr3_nt: TGTGCCAGCAGGCTAGCGGCAGAGACCCAGTACTTC

v_call: TRBV5-1
d_call: -
j_call: TRBJ2-3
clone_size: -
cdr3_aa: CASSLEGSGTDTQYF
cdr3_nt: TGCGCCAGCAGCTTGGAAGGAAGCGGTACAGATACGCAGTATTTT

v_call: TRBV27
d_call: TRBD2
j_call: TRBJ2-7
clone_size: -
cdr3_aa: CASSSFLAGGHYEQYF
cdr3_nt: TGTGCCAGCAGTTCCTTCTTGGCGGGAGGACACTACGAGCAGTACTTC

v_call: TRBV28
d_call: -
j_call: TRBJ1-5
clone_size: -
cdr3_aa: CASSFPRDGYSNQPQHF
cdr3_nt: TGTGCCAGCAGTTTTCCCCGGGACGGTTATAGCAATCAGCCCCAGCATTTT

v_call: TRBV19
d_call: -
j_call: TRBJ1-5
clone_size: once
cdr3_aa: CASSIGLRGTQPQHF
cdr3_nt: TGTGCCAGTAGTATAGGTCTGAGGGGGACTCAGCCCCAGCATTTT

v_call: TRBV7-9
d_call: -
j_call: TRBJ1-2
clone_size: -
cdr3_aa: CASSLFGDLYGYTF
cdr3_nt: TGTGCCAGCAGCTTATTCGGGGACCTCTATGGCTACACCTTC

v_call: TRBV28
d_call: -
j_call: TRBJ1-5
clone_size: -
cdr3_aa: CASSITQPQHF
cdr3_nt: TGTGCCAGCAGTATCACTCAGCCCCAGCATTTT

v_call: TRBV7-3
d_call: TRBD2
j_call: TRBJ2-1
clone_size: -
cdr3_aa: CASSRPGLAGGNEQFF
cdr3_nt: TGTGCCAGCAGCCGCCCCGGACTAGCGGGAGGAAATGAGCAGTTCTTC

v_call: TRBV18
d_call: TRBD2
j_call: TRBJ2-3
clone_size: -
cdr3_aa: CASSLLAADTQYF
cdr3_nt: TGTGCCAGCTCGCTGCTAGCGGCAGATACGCAGTATTTT

v_call: TRBV2
d_call: -
j_call: TRBJ1-6
clone_size: few
cdr3_aa: CASSSTGNDSPLHF
cdr3_nt: TGTGCCAGCAGTTCCACAGGGAACGATTCACCCCTCCACTTT

v_call: TRBV12-3/TRBV12-4
d_call: -
j_call: TRBJ2-5
clone_size: few
cdr3_aa: CASSFSGQETQYF
cdr3_nt: TGTGCCAGCAGTTTTTCTGGGCAAGAGACCCAGTACTTC

v_call: TRBV27
d_call: TRBD1
j_call: TRBJ1-6
clone_size: -
cdr3_aa: CASRAGQGHSPLHF
cdr3_nt: TGTGCCAGCAGGGCGGGACAGGGTCATTCACCCCTCCACTTT

v_call: TRBV6-2/TRBV6-3
d_call: TRBD2
j_call: TRBJ2-1
clone_size: -
cdr3_aa: CASSYVFGSSGRNEQFF
cdr3_nt: TGTGCCAGCAGTTACGTTTTTGGGTCTAGCGGGAGGAATGAGCAGTTCTTC

v_call: TRBV4-1
d_call: -
j_call: TRBJ1-4
clone_size: -
cdr3_aa: CASSQDRLTNEKLFF
cdr3_nt: TGCGCCAGCAGCCAAGATCGACTAACTAATGAAAAACTGTTTTTT

v_call: TRBV4-2
d_call: -
j_call: TRBJ1-1
clone_size: -
cdr3_aa: CASSRGVMNTEAFF
cdr3_nt: TGTGCCAGCAGCAGGGGGGTGATGAACACTGAAGCTTTCTTT